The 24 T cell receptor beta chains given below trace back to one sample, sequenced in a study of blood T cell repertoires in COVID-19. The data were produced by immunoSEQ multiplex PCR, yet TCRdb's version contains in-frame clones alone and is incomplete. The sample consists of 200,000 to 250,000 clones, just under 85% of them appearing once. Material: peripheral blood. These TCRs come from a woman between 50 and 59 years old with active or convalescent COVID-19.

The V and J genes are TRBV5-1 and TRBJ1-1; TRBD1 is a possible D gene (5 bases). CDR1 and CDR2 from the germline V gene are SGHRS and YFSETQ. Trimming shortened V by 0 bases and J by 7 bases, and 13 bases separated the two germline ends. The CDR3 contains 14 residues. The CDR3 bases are TGCGCCAGCAGCTTGGCCGCACAGGCTAATGAAGCTTTCTTT. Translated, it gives CASSLAAQANEAFF.

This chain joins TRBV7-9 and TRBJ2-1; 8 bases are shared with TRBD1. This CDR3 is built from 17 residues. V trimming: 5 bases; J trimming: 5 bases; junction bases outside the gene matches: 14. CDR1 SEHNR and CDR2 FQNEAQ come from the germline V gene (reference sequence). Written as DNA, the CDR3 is TGTGCCAGCAGCCATAGTGCCGGGACAGGAAACAACAATGAGCAGTTCTTC. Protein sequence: CASSHSAGTGNNNEQFF.

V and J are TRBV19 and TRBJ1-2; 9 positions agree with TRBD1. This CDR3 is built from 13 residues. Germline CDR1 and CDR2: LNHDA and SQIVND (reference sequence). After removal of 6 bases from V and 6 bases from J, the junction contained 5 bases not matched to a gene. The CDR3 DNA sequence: TGTGCCAGTAGGCGGACAGGGGCCGATGGCTACACCTTC. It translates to CASRRTGADGYTF. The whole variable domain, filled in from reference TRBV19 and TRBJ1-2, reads DGGITQSPKYLFRKEGQNVTLSCEQNLNHDAMYWYRQDPGQGLRLIYYSQIVNDFQKGDIAEGYSVSREKKESFPLTVTSAQKNPTAFYLCASRRTGADGYTFGSGTRLTVV.

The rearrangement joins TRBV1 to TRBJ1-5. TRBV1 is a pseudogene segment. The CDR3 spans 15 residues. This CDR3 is CTSSQAGDSNQPQHF. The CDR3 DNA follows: TGCACCAGCAGCCAAGCGGGGGATAGCAATCAGCCCCAGCATTTT.

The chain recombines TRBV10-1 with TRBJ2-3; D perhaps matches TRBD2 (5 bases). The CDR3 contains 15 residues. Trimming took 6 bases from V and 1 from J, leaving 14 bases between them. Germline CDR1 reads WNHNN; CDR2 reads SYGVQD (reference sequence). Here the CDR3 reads CASRLGIGGTDTQYF. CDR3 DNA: TGCGCCAGCAGACTAGGAATCGGAGGCACAGATACGCAGTATTTT.

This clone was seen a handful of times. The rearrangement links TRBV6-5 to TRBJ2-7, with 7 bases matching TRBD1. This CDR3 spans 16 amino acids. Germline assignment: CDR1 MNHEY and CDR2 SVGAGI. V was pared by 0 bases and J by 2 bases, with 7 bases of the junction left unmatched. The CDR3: CASSYSVTGATYEQYF. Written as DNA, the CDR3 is TGTGCCAGCAGTTACTCGGTCACAGGGGCGACCTACGAGCAGTACTTC.

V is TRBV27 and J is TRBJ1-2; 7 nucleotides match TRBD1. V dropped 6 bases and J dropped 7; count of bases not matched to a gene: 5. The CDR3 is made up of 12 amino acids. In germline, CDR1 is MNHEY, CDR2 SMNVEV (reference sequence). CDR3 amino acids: CASRPQGGGYTF. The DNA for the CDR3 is TGTGCCAGCAGGCCCCAGGGGGGTGGCTACACCTTC.

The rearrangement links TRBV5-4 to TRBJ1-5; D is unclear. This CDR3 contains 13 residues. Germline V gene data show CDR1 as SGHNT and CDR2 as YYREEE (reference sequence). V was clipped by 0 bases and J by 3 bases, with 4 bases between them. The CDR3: CASSLDTNQPQHF. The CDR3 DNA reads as TGTGCCAGCAGCTTGGACACCAATCAGCCCCAGCATTTT. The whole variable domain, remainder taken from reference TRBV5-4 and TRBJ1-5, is ETGVTQSPTHLIKTRGQQVTLRCSSQSGHNTVSWYQQALGQGPQFIFQYYREEENGRGNFPPRFSGLQFPNYSSELNVNALELDDSALYLCASSLDTNQPQHFGDGTRLSIL.

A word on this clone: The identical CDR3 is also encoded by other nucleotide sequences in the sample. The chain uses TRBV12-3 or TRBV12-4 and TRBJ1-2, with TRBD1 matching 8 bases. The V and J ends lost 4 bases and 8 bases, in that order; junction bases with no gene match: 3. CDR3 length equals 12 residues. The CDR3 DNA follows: TGTGCCAGCAGTTGGACAGGGAGCGGCTACACCTTC. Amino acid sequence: CASSWTGSGYTF.

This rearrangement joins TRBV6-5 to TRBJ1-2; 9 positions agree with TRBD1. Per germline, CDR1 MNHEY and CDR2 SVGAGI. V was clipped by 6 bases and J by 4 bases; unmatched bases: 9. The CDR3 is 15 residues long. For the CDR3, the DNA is TGTGCCAGCAGCCTCAAAGGGACAGGGAGCTATGGCTACACCTTC. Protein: CASSLKGTGSYGYTF.

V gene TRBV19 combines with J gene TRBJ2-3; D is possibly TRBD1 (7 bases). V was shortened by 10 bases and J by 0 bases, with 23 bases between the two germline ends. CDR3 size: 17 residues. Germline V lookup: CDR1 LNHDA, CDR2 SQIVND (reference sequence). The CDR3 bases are TGTGCCACCAAGGGGGCGGGTCGGAGCGGGAGCACAGATACGCAGTATTTT. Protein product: CATKGAGRSGSTDTQYF.

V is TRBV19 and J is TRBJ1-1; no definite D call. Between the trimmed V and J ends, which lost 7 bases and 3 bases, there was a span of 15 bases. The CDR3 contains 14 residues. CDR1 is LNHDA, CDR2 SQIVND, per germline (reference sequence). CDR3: CASTYPERHTEAFF. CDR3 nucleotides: TGTGCCAGTACCTACCCCGAGAGGCACACTGAAGCTTTCTTT.

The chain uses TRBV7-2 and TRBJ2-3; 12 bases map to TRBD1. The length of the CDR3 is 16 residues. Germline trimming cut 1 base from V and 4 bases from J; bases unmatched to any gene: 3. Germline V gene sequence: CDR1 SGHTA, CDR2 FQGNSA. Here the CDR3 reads CASSLGGTGGSDTQYF. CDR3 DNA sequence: TGTGCCAGCAGCTTAGGCGGGACAGGGGGCTCAGATACGCAGTATTTT.

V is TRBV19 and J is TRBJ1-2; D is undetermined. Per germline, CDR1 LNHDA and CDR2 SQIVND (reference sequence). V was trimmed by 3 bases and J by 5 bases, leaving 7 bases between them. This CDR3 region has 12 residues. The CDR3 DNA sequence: TGTGCCAGTAGTATCTCCGTATATGGCTACACCTTC. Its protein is CASSISVYGYTF. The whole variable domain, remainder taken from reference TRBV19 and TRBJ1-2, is DGGITQSPKYLFRKEGQNVTLSCEQNLNHDAMYWYRQDPGQGLRLIYYSQIVNDFQKGDIAEGYSVSREKKESFPLTVTSAQKNPTAFYLCASSISVYGYTFGSGTRLTVV.

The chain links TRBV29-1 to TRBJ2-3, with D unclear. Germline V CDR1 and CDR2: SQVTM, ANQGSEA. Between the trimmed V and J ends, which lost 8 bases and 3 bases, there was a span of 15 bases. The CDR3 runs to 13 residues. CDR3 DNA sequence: TGCAGCTCACGCGGTCCGCAGACAGATACGCAGTATTTT. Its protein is CSSRGPQTDTQYF.

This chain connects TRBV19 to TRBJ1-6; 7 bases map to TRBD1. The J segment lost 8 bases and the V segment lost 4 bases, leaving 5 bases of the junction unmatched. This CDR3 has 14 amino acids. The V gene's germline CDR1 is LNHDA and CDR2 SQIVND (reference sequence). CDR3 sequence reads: CASSTWDSYSPLHF. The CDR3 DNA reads TGTGCCAGTAGTACCTGGGACAGCTATTCACCCCTCCACTTT. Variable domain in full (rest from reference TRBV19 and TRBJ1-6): DGGITQSPKYLFRKEGQNVTLSCEQNLNHDAMYWYRQDPGQGLRLIYYSQIVNDFQKGDIAEGYSVSREKKESFPLTVTSAQKNPTAFYLCASSTWDSYSPLHFGNGTRLTVT.

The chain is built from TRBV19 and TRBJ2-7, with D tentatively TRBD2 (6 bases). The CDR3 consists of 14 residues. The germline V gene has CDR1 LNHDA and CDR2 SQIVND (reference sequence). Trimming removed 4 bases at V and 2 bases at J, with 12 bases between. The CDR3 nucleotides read TGTGCCAGTAGTAGGGGACTTTTGGCCTACGAGCAGTACTTC. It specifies CASSRGLLAYEQYF.

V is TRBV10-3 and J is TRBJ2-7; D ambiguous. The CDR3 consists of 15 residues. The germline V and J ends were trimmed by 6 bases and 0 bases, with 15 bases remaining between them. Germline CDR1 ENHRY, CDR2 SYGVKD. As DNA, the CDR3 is TGTGCCATCAGCGCCGCGGCGTTAAGCTCCTACGAGCAGTACTTC. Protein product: CAISAAALSSYEQYF.

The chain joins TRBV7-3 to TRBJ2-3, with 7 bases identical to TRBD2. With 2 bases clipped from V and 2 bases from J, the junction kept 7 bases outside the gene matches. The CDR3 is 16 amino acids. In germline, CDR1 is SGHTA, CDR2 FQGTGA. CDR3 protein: CASSLLTAGTTDTQYF. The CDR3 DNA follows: TGTGCCAGCAGCTTACTCACAGCGGGAACCACAGATACGCAGTATTTT. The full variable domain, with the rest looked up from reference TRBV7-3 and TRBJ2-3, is GAGVSQTPSNKVTEKGKYVELRCDPISGHTALYWYRQSLGQGPEFLIYFQGTGAADDSGLPNDRFFAVRPEGSVSTLKIQRTERGDSAVYLCASSLLTAGTTDTQYFGPGTRLTVL.

CDR3: CASSQERGSRGYTF. CDR3 in DNA: TGTGCCAGCAGCCAAGAAAGGGGATCCCGCGGCTACACCTTC. The chain couples TRBV3-1 (or the pseudogene TRBV3-2) to TRBJ1-2; D may be TRBD1 (5 bases). The CDR3 runs to 14 residues. Germline V gives CDR1 LGHDT, CDR2 YNNKEL (reference sequence). V was cut by 0 bases and J by 8 bases, with 13 bases left in between.

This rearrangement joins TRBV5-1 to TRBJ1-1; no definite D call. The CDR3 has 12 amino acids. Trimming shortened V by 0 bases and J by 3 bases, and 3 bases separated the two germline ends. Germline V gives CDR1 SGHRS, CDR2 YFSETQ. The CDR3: CASSLGDTEAFF. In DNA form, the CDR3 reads TGCGCCAGCAGCTTGGGAGACACTGAAGCTTTCTTT.

The CDR3 DNA reads TGTGCCAGCAGCCCCCAATTGAGTGAGCAGTTCTTC. As protein: CASSPQLSEQFF. This chain joins TRBV9 and TRBJ2-1; no firm D call. This CDR3 contains 12 residues. V lost 4 bases and J 9 bases, leaving 11 bases between the germline ends. Germline values: CDR1 SGDLS, CDR2 YYNGEE.

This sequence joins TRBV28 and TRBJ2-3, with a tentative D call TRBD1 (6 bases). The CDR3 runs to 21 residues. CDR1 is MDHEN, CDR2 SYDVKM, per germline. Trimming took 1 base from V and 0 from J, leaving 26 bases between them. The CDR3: CASSLSPGANNPSSSTDTQYF. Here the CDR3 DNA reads TGTGCCAGCAGTTTATCCCCAGGGGCGAATAATCCTAGTTCTAGCACAGATACGCAGTATTTT.

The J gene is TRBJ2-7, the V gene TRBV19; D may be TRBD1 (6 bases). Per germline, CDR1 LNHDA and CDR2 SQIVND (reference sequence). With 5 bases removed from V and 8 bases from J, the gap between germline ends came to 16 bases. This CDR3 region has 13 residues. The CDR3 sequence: CASSAQGISQQYF. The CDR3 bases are TGTGCCAGTAGTGCACAGGGTATCTCGCAGCAGTACTTC.